Listed below are T cell receptor beta chains from one sample, sequenced in a study of PD-L1 blockade in urothelial cancer. Some clones are missing from TCRdb's copy, which holds only in-frame ones; the method was immunoSEQ multiplex PCR. Counted here are some 79,000 clones, 82% occurring once; the ten biggest clones make up over 7.5%. This specimen consisted of PBMCs, obtained around atezolizumab (anti-PD-L1) treatment. These receptors came from a man between 70 and 80 years old with urothelial cancer. Each CDR3 is given with its conserved first and last residue. The order of the fields is V gene, clone size, D gene, J gene, CDR3 DNA, CDR3 protein. D genes are given only for firm matches. Clone size is stated in some rows and not others, as once, few, many or a class when expanded.

TRBV5-1	-	TRBD1	TRBJ1-2	TGCGCCAGCAGCCTAGAACAGGGGGGCGAGTATGGCTACACCTTC	CASSLEQGGEYGYTF
TRBV5-6	few	TRBD1	TRBJ1-6	TGTGCCAGCAGCTTGGACTACAGGGGGGGGAGGGAGGCGGACTCACCCCTCCACTTT	CASSLDYRGGREADSPLHF
TRBV18	-	TRBD1	TRBJ1-2	TGTGCCAGCTCACCAGGAGGGGGCAATACCTATGGCTACACCTTC	CASSPGGGNTYGYTF
TRBV5-1	-	-	TRBJ1-6	TGCGCCAGCAGTTCAGGGGAAGGAAATTCACCCCTCCACTTT	CASSSGEGNSPLHF
TRBV11-3	-	-	TRBJ1-3	TGTGCCAGCAGCCCGGGGGGCTCTGGAAACACCATATATTTT	CASSPGGSGNTIYF
TRBV11-3	once	-	TRBJ1-4	TGTGCCAGCAGCTTAACAAGCCTAGAGAAACTGTTTTTT	CASSLTSLEKLFF
TRBV5-6	once	TRBD1	TRBJ2-1	TGTGCCAGCAGGGTCCGGGACAGGGCGTACAATGAGCAGTTCTTC	CASRVRDRAYNEQFF
TRBV14	-	TRBD1	TRBJ2-7	TGTGCCAGCAGCCAAGGGACAGGGGACCAGCAGTACTTC	CASSQGTGDQQYF
TRBV6-5	-	-	TRBJ1-3	TGTGCCAGCAGTTCGACAAGATCTGGAAACACCATATATTTT	CASSSTRSGNTIYF
TRBV5-6	-	-	TRBJ2-3	TGTGCCAGCAGTGATCCGGGAGAGAGGGATACGCAGTATTTT	CASSDPGERDTQYF
TRBV9	-	-	TRBJ1-4	TGTGCCAGCAGCGTAGTCTTTAGTTTACGGGGTCGGGCCCTTTTT	CASSVVFSLRGRALF
TRBV5-1	-	-	TRBJ2-7	TGCGCCAGCAGCTTGAACATCGGGACCTACGAGCAGTACTTC	CASSLNIGTYEQYF
TRBV19	-	-	TRBJ1-4	TGTGCCAGTAGTATGGAAGGAGCAACTAATGAAAAACTGTTTTTT	CASSMEGATNEKLFF
TRBV7-9	-	TRBD1	TRBJ2-2	TGTGCCAGCAGAAGGACAGGGACCGGGGAGCTGTTTTTT	CASRRTGTGELFF
TRBV10-2	-	-	TRBJ2-3	TGCGCCAGCAGTGAACAGGCCAGCACAGATACGCAGTATTTT	CASSEQASTDTQYF
TRBV6-6	-	-	TRBJ1-5	TGTGCCAGCAGTTCCTTCGGGATGCTCAGGGGTCAGCCCCAGCATTTT	CASSSFGMLRGQPQHF
TRBV2	-	TRBD1	TRBJ1-5	TGTGCCAGCAGCGCGCCGGGACAGGGGGATGGCAATCAGCCCCAGCATTTT	CASSAPGQGDGNQPQHF
TRBV19	-	-	TRBJ1-5	TGTGCCAGTAGTGCTCCGGGACATAGCAATCAGCCCCAGCATTTT	CASSAPGHSNQPQHF
TRBV5-4	few	-	TRBJ2-3	TGTGCCAGCAGCCTAGACTCTACGCCTGATACGCAGTATTTT	CASSLDSTPDTQYF
TRBV11-2	-	-	TRBJ1-2	TGTGCCAGCAGCTTAGGGCAGGGGAGCGACTATGGCTACACCTTC	CASSLGQGSDYGYTF
TRBV10-3	-	-	TRBJ1-1	TGTGCCATCAGTGAGTCCCAGGGCGGGAACACTGAAGCTTTCTTT	CAISESQGGNTEAFF
TRBV11-2	-	TRBD1	TRBJ2-7	TGTGCCAGCAGCTTAGGCGGGACAGGGACTACCTACGAGCAGTACTTC	CASSLGGTGTTYEQYF
TRBV18	once	-	TRBJ2-3	TGTGCCAGCTCGGAAGGGGGGGATACAACAGATACGCAGTATTTT	CASSEGGDTTDTQYF
TRBV15	-	-	TRBJ2-5	TGTGCCACCAGCAGCGACAGGGGGGCTAGCGGGAGCGAGACCCAGTACTTC	CATSSDRGASGSETQYF
TRBV4-1	-	TRBD2	TRBJ2-5	TGCGCCAGCAGCCCCACTCTCCTAGCGGGGGGGCGAGAGACCCAGTACTTC	CASSPTLLAGGRETQYF
TRBV11-2	-	TRBD1	TRBJ1-4	TGTGCCAGCAGCCTAAACAGGGGACGCGAAAAACTGTTTTTT	CASSLNRGREKLFF
TRBV19	-	TRBD1	TRBJ1-5	TGTGCCAGTAGTACAACAGGGGCGGAGGGGCCCCAGCATTTT	CASSTTGAEGPQHF
TRBV5-1	-	-	TRBJ2-7	TGCGCCAGCAGGGGGGCGTCCTACGAGCAGTACTTC	CASRGASYEQYF
TRBV5-1	-	-	TRBJ1-6	TGCGCCAGCAGCTTGGCCCGGGGGGGGCTCGTTGATTCACCCCTCCACTTT	CASSLARGGLVDSPLHF
TRBV5-1	once	TRBD1	TRBJ1-1	TGCGCCAGCAGCGCACAGGGGGCTCACACTGAAGCTTTCTTT	CASSAQGAHTEAFF
TRBV6-1	once	-	TRBJ1-1	TGTGCCGTACAGTGGGGGGTAATGAACACTGAAGCTTTCTTT	CAVQWGVMNTEAFF
TRBV5-1	-	-	TRBJ2-5	TGCGCCAGCAGCTTGGCCGGGCAGGGTGTGGAGACCCAGTACTTC	CASSLAGQGVETQYF
TRBV2	-	TRBD2	TRBJ2-3	TGTGCCAGCAGTCCCCGGGCGGTGGGAGGGGATACGCAGTATTTT	CASSPRAVGGDTQYF
TRBV9	-	TRBD2	TRBJ2-1	TGTGCCAGCAGCGTAACGGGACTAGCGGGAGTCAATGAGCAGTTCTTC	CASSVTGLAGVNEQFF
TRBV4-1	-	-	TRBJ1-3	TGCGCCAGCAGCCAAGGTCTCCTCGGGGACTCTGGAAACACCATATATTTT	CASSQGLLGDSGNTIYF
TRBV5-4	-	TRBD2	TRBJ2-5	TGTGCCAGCAGCTTGAGACTAGCGGGAGTTGAGACCCAGTACTTC	CASSLRLAGVETQYF